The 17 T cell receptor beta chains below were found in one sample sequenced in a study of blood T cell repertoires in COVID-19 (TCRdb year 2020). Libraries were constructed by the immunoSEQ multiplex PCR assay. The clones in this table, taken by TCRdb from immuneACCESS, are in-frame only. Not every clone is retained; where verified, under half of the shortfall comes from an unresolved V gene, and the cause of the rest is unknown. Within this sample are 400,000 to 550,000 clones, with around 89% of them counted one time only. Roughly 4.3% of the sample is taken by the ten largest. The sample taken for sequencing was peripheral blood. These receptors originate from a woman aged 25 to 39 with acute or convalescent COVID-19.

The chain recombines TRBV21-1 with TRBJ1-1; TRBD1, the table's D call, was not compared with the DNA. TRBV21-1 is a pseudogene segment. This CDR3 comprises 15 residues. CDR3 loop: CASSTHRGWNTEAFF. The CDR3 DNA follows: TGTGCCAGCAGCACTCACAGGGGGTGGAACACTGAAGCTTTCTTT.

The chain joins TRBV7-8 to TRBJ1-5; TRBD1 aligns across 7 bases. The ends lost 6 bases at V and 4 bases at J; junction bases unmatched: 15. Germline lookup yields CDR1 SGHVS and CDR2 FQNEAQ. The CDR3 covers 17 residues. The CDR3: CASSSGGPGTVNQPQHF. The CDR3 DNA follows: TGTGCCAGCAGTTCCGGGGGTCCAGGGACAGTAAATCAGCCCCAGCATTTT. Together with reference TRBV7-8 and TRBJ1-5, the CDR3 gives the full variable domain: GAGVSQSPRYKVAKRGQDVALRCDPISGHVSLFWYQQALGQGPEFLTYFQNEAQLDKSGLPSDRFFAERPEGSVSTLKIQRTQQEDSAVYLCASSSGGPGTVNQPQHFGDGTRLSIL.

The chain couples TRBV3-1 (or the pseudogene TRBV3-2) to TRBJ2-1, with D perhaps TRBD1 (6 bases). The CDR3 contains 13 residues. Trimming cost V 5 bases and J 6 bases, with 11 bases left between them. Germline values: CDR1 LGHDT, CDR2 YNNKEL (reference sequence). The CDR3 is CASSVDRSNEQFF. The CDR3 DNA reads TGTGCCAGCAGCGTTGACAGGAGCAATGAGCAGTTCTTC.

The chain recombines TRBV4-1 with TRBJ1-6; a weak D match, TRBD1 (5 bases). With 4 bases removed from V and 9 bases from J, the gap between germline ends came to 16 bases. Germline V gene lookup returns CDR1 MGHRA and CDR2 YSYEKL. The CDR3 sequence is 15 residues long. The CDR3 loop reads CASSPGRDRSSPLHF. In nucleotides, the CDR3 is TGCGCCAGCAGCCCCGGCAGGGATCGATCTTCACCCCTCCACTTT.

The CDR3 loop reads CSVVVYSGTEAFF. The CDR3 DNA follows: TGCAGCGTTGTGGTTTACAGTGGGACTGAAGCTTTCTTT. The J gene is TRBJ1-1, the V gene TRBV29-1; D unclear. This CDR3 comprises 13 residues. V lost 4 bases to trimming and J lost 5 bases, with 14 bases between them. CDR1 and CDR2 from the germline V gene are SQVTM and ANQGSEA.

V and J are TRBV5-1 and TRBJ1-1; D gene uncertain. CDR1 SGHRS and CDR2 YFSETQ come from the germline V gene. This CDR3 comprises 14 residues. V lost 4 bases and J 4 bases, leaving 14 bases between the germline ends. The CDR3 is CASSIRASGTEAFF. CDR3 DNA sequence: TGCGCCAGCAGCATCCGGGCCAGCGGCACTGAAGCTTTCTTT.

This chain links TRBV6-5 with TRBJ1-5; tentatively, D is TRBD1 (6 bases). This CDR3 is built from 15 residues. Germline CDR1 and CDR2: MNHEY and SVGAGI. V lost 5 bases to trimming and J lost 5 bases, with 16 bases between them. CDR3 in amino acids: CASSPGVRGDQPQHF. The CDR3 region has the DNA TGTGCCAGCAGTCCAGGGGTCCGGGGGGATCAGCCCCAGCATTTT.

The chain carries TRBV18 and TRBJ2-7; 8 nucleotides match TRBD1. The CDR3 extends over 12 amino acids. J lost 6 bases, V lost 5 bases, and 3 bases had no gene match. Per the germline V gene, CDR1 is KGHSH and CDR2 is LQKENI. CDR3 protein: CASSSTGVEQYF. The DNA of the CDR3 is TGTGCCAGCTCATCGACAGGGGTCGAGCAGTACTTC.

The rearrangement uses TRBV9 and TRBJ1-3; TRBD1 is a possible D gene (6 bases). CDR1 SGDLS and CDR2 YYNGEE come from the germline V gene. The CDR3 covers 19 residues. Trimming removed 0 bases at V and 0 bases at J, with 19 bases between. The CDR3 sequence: CASSVEGRGSLGSGNTIYF. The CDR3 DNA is TGTGCCAGCAGCGTAGAGGGTAGGGGGTCCCTTGGCTCTGGAAACACCATATATTTT.

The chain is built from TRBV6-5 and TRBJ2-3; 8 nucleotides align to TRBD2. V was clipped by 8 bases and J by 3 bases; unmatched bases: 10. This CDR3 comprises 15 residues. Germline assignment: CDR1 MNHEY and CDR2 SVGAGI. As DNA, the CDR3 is TGTGCCAGCCCCCCTCCGGGGGGGAGGACAGATACGCAGTATTTT. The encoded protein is CASPPPGGRTDTQYF.

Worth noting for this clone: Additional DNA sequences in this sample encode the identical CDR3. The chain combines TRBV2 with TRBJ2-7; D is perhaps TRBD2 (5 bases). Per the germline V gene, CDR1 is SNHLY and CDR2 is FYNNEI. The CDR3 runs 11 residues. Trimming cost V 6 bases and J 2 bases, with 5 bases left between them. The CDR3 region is CASSGTYEQYF. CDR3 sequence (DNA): TGTGCCAGCAGCGGGACCTACGAGCAGTACTTC. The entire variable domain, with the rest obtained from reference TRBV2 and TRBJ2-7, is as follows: EPEVTQTPSHQVTQMGQEVILRCVPISNHLYFYWYRQILGQKVEFLVSFYNNEISEKSEIFDDQFSVERPDGSNFTLKIRSTKLEDSAMYFCASSGTYEQYFGPGTRLTVT.

The CDR3 coding sequence is TGTGCCAGCGCGGGGGCTAGCGGGGGAGAAGAGACCCAGTACTTC. Amino acids: CASAGASGGEETQYF. V and J are TRBV11-3 and TRBJ2-5, with 10 bases matching TRBD2. CDR3 length: 15 residues. V lost 8 bases to trimming and J lost 3 bases; unmatched junction nucleotides: 9. CDR1 is SGHNT and CDR2 is YENEEA in the germline V gene.

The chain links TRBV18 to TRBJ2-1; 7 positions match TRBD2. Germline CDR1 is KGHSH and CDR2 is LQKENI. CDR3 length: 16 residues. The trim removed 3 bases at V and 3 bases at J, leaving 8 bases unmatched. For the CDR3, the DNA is TGTGCCAGCTCACCGCAAGCGGGAAACCACTACAATGAGCAGTTCTTC. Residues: CASSPQAGNHYNEQFF.

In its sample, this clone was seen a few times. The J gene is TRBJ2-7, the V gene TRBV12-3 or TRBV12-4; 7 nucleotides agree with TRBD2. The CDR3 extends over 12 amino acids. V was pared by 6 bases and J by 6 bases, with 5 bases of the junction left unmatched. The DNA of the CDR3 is TGTGCCAGCAGCCACCGGGAGGCCGAGCAGTACTTC. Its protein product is CASSHREAEQYF.

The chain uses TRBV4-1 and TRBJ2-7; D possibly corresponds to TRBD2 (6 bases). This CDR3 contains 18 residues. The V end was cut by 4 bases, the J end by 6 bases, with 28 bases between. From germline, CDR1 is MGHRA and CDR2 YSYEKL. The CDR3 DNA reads TGCGCCAGCAGCCCAACCCCGCCCCTCGTGGGGGGAAAACGCGAGCAGTACTTC. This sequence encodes CASSPTPPLVGGKREQYF.

CDR3: CASSQVLYDTQYF. The CDR3 bases are TGTGCCAGCAGCCAAGTACTATATGATACGCAGTATTTT. The chain uses TRBV14 and TRBJ2-3; D unclear. Trimming shortened V by 1 base and J by 6 bases, and 8 bases separated the two germline ends. The CDR3 length is 13 residues. From germline, CDR1 is SGHDN and CDR2 FVKESK.

The CDR3 sequence is CASSLAENTEAFF. DNA for the CDR3: TGCGCCAGCAGCTTGGCAGAGAACACTGAAGCTTTCTTT. The J gene is TRBJ1-1, the V gene TRBV5-1; D is unclear. V lost 0 bases, J lost 1 base, and 4 bases lay in between. CDR3 size: 13 residues. Germline CDR1 and CDR2: SGHRS and YFSETQ.